What follows are 15 T cell receptor beta chains derived from one specimen sequenced in a study of blood T cell repertoires in COVID-19. The method was immunoSEQ multiplex PCR; TCRdb's version includes in-frame clones alone and lacks a portion of them. The sample holds 150,000 to 170,000 clones, under 90% seen once. The material sequenced was PBMCs or T cells enriched from blood (not recorded which). These receptors came from a man between 45 and 60 years old who had recovered from COVID-19.

The chain joins TRBV7-3 to TRBJ2-3; D is ambiguous. Germline V gene sequence: CDR1 SGHTA, CDR2 FQGTGA. With 2 bases removed from V and 0 bases from J, the gap between germline ends came to 6 bases. The CDR3 has 14 amino acids. The CDR3 loop reads CASSLGFSTDTQYF. CDR3 sequence (DNA): TGTGCCAGCAGCTTAGGCTTTAGCACAGATACGCAGTATTTT.

CDR3 protein: CASSQQQGYGYTF. CDR3 coding DNA: TGTGCCAGCAGCCAGCAACAGGGCTATGGCTACACCTTC. The gene calls are TRBV3-1 (or the pseudogene TRBV3-2) and TRBJ1-2; weak D call: TRBD1 (6 bases). Looked up from germline, CDR1 is LGHDT and CDR2 is YNNKEL (reference sequence). The V and J ends lost 3 bases and 4 bases respectively, with 9 bases between them. The CDR3 contains 13 residues.

V usage is TRBV10-3 and J usage is TRBJ1-2, with D unresolved. This CDR3 comprises 12 residues. Per germline, CDR1 ENHRY and CDR2 SYGVKD. V was trimmed by 11 bases and J by 4 bases, leaving 14 bases between them. This CDR3 reads CASSLEGYGYTF. The CDR3 region has the DNA TGTGCCTCCAGCCTTGAGGGCTATGGCTACACCTTC.

The chain is built from TRBV5-4 and TRBJ2-3; D is perhaps TRBD2 (5 bases). The germline V gene has CDR1 SGHNT and CDR2 YYREEE (reference sequence). Trimming removed 4 bases from V and 3 bases from J, with 15 bases in between. The CDR3 runs to 15 residues. CDR3 DNA: TGTGCCAGCAGCACCTCTAGCATTCAGACAGATACGCAGTATTTT. As protein: CASSTSSIQTDTQYF.

The chain employs TRBV7-8 and TRBJ1-3, with 8 positions matching TRBD1. CDR1 and CDR2 (germline): SGHVS, FQNEAQ. Germline trimming cut 5 bases from V and 0 bases from J; bases unmatched to any gene: 12. The CDR3 has 18 amino acids. The CDR3 here is CASSLREDRALSGNTIYF. In DNA, the CDR3 is TGTGCCAGCAGCCTAAGGGAGGACAGGGCTCTCTCTGGAAACACCATATATTTT.

The gene calls are TRBV19 and TRBJ2-5; 11 nucleotides line up with TRBD2. V was pared by 4 bases and J by 5 bases, with 9 bases of the junction left unmatched. The CDR3 has 16 residues. Germline V gene data show CDR1 as LNHDA and CDR2 as SQIVND (reference sequence). The DNA for the CDR3 is TGTGCCAGTAGTAGTAGCGGGGGGGCGCGCCGGGAGACCCAGTACTTC. As protein: CASSSSGGARRETQYF.

V and J are TRBV5-1 and TRBJ1-4; TRBD1 agrees at 7 bases. J lost 4 bases, V lost 5 bases, and 2 bases had no gene match. Germline-derived CDR1 and CDR2 are SGHRS and YFSETQ. The CDR3 runs 13 residues. The DNA for the CDR3 is TGCGCCAGCAGGGGACAGAGTAATGAAAAACTGTTTTTT. Protein: CASRGQSNEKLFF.

CDR3 sequence: CASTVQGTTTNEKLFF. The DNA of the CDR3 is TGTGCCAGCACCGTACAGGGGACCACAACTAATGAAAAACTGTTTTTT. The chain uses TRBV7-8 and TRBJ1-4, with 7 bases lining up with TRBD1. The CDR3 runs to 16 residues. V trimming: 7 bases; J trimming: 0 bases; junction bases outside the gene matches: 8. The germline CDR1 and CDR2 sequences are SGHVS and FQNEAQ.

The rearrangement links TRBV3-1 (or the pseudogene TRBV3-2) to TRBJ1-1; D remains ambiguous. The CDR3 length is 15 residues. Germline CDR1 and CDR2: LGHDT and YNNKEL (reference sequence). V was cut by 5 bases and J by 5 bases, with 18 bases left in between. In nucleotides, the CDR3 is TGTGCCAGCAGCAAAGGGAGGGCCCGAAGGACTGAAGCTTTCTTT. This sequence encodes CASSKGRARRTEAFF.

This sequence joins TRBV27 and TRBJ2-3; weak D call: TRBD2 (6 bases). CDR1 is MNHEY, CDR2 SMNVEV, per germline (reference sequence). This CDR3 region has 15 residues. Trimming removed 5 bases from V and 0 bases from J, with 12 bases in between. CDR3 region: CASSPPGLSTDTQYF. CDR3 sequence (DNA): TGTGCCAGCAGTCCCCCGGGACTGAGCACAGATACGCAGTATTTT.

The genes are TRBV5-1 and TRBJ1-6, with D tentatively TRBD1 (6 bases). This CDR3 spans 16 amino acids. The germline V gene has CDR1 SGHRS and CDR2 YFSETQ. The V gene lost 0 bases and the J gene lost 9 bases, with 16 bases spanning the gap. CDR3 in amino acids: CASSLEATGLGSPLHF. The CDR3 DNA follows: TGCGCCAGCAGCTTGGAAGCAACAGGGTTGGGTTCACCCCTCCACTTT. The variable domain in full, with the rest retrieved from reference TRBV5-1 and TRBJ1-6, is KAGVTQTPRYLIKTRGQQVTLSCSPISGHRSVSWYQQTPGQGLQFLFEYFSETQRNKGNFPGRFSGRQFSNSRSEMNVSTLELGDSALYLCASSLEATGLGSPLHFGNGTRLTVT.

The CDR3 bases are TGTGCCAGCAGCTTAGGTCCCGGGAACACCGGGGAGCTGTTTTTT. Amino acids: CASSLGPGNTGELFF. The chain is built from TRBV7-2 and TRBJ2-2, with D hard to call. The V end was cut by 1 base, the J end by 1 base, with 7 bases between. Germline CDR1 reads SGHTA; CDR2 reads FQGNSA. The CDR3 is 15 amino acids.

The gene calls are TRBV7-9 and TRBJ1-1, with D perhaps matching TRBD1 (5 bases). Looked up from germline, CDR1 is SEHNR and CDR2 is FQNEAQ (reference sequence). Deletions cut 2 bases from V and 10 bases from J, with 11 bases between. The CDR3 spans 12 residues. CDR3 region: CASSLQTQGAFF. Written as DNA, the CDR3 is TGTGCCAGCAGCTTACAGACGCAGGGAGCTTTCTTT. The full variable domain, in which reference TRBV7-9 and TRBJ1-1 provide the parts outside the CDR3, is DTGVSQNPRHKITKRGQNVTFRCDPISEHNRLYWYRQTLGQGPEFLTYFQNEAQLEKSRLLSDRFSAERPKGSFSTLEIQRTEQGDSAMYLCASSLQTQGAFFGQGTRLTVV.

This clone has more than one count but fewer than ten. The chain combines TRBV5-8 with TRBJ2-5, with 8 bases that match TRBD1. V trimming: 4 bases; J trimming: 4 bases; junction bases outside the gene matches: 9. The CDR3 contains 15 residues. The V gene's germline CDR1 is SGHTS and CDR2 YDEGEE. The CDR3 DNA follows: TGTGCCAGCAGCCCTGGACAGGGTCAAGGAGAGACCCAGTACTTC. Residues: CASSPGQGQGETQYF.

The chain employs TRBV5-1 and TRBJ1-6; perhaps TRBD1 as D (5 bases). The V end was cut by 4 bases, the J end by 6 bases, with 14 bases between. The CDR3 runs 15 residues. CDR1 and CDR2 from the germline V gene are SGHRS and YFSETQ. The DNA for the CDR3 is TGCGCCAGCAGCCCCGCAGGGTCGAGTAATTCACCCCTCCACTTT. Residues: CASSPAGSSNSPLHF.